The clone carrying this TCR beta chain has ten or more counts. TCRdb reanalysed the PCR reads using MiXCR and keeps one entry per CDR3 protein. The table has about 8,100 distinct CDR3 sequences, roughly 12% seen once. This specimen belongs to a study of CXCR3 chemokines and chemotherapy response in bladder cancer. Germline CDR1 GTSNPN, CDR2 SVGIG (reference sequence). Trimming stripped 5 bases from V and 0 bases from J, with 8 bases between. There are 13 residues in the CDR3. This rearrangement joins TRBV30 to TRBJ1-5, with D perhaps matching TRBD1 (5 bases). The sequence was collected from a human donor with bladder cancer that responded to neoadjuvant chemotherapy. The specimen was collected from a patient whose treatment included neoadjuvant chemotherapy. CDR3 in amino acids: CAWAQDSNQPQHF. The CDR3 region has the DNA TGTGCCTGGGCACAGGATAGCAATCAGCCCCAGCATTTT. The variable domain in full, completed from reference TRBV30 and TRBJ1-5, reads SQTIHQWPATLVQPVGSPLSLECTVEGTSNPNLYWYRQAAGRGLQLLFYSVGIGQISSEVPQNLSASRPQDRQFILSSKKLLLSDSGFYLCAWAQDSNQPQHFGDGTRLSIL.